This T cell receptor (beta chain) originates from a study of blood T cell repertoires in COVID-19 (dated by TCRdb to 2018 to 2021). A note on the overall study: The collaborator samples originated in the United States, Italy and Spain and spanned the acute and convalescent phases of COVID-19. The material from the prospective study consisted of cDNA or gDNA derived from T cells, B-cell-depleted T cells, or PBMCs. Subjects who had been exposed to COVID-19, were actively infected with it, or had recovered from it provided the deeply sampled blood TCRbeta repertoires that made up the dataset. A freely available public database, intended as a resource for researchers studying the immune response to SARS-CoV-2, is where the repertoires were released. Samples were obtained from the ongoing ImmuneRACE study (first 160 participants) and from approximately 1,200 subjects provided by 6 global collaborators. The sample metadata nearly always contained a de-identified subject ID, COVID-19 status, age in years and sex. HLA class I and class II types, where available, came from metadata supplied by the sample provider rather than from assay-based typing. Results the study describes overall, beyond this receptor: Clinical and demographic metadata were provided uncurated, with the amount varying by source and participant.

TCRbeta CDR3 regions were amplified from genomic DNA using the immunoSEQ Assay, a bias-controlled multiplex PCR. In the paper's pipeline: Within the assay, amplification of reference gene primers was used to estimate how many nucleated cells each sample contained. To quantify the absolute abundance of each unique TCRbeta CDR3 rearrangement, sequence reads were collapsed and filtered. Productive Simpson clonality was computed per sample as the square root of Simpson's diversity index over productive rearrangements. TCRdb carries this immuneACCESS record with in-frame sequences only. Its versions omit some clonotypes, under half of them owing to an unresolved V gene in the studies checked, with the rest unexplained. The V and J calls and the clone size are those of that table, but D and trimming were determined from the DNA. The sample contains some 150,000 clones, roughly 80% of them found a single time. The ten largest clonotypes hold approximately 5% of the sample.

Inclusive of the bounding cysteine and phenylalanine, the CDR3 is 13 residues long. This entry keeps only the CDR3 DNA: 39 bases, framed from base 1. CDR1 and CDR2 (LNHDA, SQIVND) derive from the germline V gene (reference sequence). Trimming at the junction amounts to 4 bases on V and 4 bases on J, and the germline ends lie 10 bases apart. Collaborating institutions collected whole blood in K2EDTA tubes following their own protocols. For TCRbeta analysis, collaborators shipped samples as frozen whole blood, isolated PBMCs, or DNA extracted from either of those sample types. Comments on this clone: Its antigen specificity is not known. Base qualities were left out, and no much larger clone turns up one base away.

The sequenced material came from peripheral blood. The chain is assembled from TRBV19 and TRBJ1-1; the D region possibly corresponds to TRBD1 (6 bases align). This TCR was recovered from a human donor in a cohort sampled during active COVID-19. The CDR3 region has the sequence CASSTQGGTEAFF. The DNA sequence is TGTGCCAGTAGTACCCAAGGGGGCACTGAAGCTTTCTTT.